This T cell receptor beta chain was found in a study of blood T cell repertoires in COVID-19. In the study overall: The study drew acute and convalescent COVID-19 samples from the United States, Italy and Spain.

CDR3 length: 16 amino acids. Trimming removed 0 bases from V and 0 bases from J, with 12 bases in between. Germline V CDR1 and CDR2: MGHRA, YSYEKL. Generated by immunoSEQ multiplex PCR, the TCRdb table keeps only in-frame clones and is missing some. Among around 62,000 clones, 88% were seen once, and the ten largest hold 40% to 45%. This sequence originates from an older woman with COVID-19, enrolled during active disease. This chain connects TRBV4-1 to TRBJ2-7; D unresolved. Sequencing was done on a sample of peripheral blood. The CDR3 region is CASSQDAEAISYEQYF. The CDR3, as DNA: TGCGCCAGCAGCCAAGATGCAGAGGCGATCTCCTACGAGCAGTACTTC.